The 28 T cell receptor beta chains given below trace back to one sample, sequenced in a study of control samples from healthy donors and cancer patients. Generated by immunoSEQ multiplex PCR, the TCRdb table keeps only in-frame clones and is missing some. This table has under 150,000 clones, more than 75% appearing once. The source material was blood. The receptor set was obtained from a woman between 70 and 85 years old in good health.

The genes are TRBV5-4 and TRBJ2-7; TRBD1 aligns across 7 bases. Per germline, CDR1 SGHNT and CDR2 YYREEE (reference sequence). The CDR3 extends over 15 amino acids. The V and J ends lost 4 bases and 0 bases, in that order; junction bases with no gene match: 7. CDR3 protein: CASSAQQGFSYEQYF. The CDR3 DNA is TGTGCCAGCAGCGCCCAACAGGGGTTCTCCTACGAGCAGTACTTC.

The chain is built from TRBV3-1 (or the pseudogene TRBV3-2) and TRBJ2-7; no definite D call. The germline CDR1 and CDR2 sequences are LGHDT and YNNKEL (reference sequence). This CDR3 contains 12 residues. Trimming removed 1 base at V and 4 bases at J, with 5 bases between. This chain's CDR3 is CASSQARYEQYF. CDR3 in DNA: TGTGCCAGCAGCCAAGCTAGATACGAGCAGTACTTC.

The gene calls are TRBV4-2 and TRBJ2-2; tentatively, D is TRBD1 (5 bases). This CDR3 region has 20 residues. The germline V gene has CDR1 LGHNA and CDR2 YNFKEQ. V lost 0 bases, J lost 3 bases, and 23 bases lay in between. The DNA for the CDR3 is TGTGCCAGCAGCCAAGAAAGGGTATGGGGATCCCGCAGGGACACCGGGGAGCTGTTTTTT. It translates to CASSQERVWGSRRDTGELFF.

This rearrangement joins TRBV4-2 to TRBJ2-7; D is perhaps TRBD1 or TRBD2 (6 bases each). V was cut by 0 bases and J by 4 bases, with 13 bases left in between. The CDR3 is 15 residues long. The germline CDR1 and CDR2 sequences are LGHNA and YNFKEQ. The CDR3 region is CASSQDGGRGYEQYF. The CDR3 DNA reads as TGTGCCAGCAGCCAAGACGGGGGCCGGGGATACGAGCAGTACTTC.

This chain joins TRBV12-3 or TRBV12-4 and TRBJ1-5; D call uncertain. V was pared by 5 bases and J by 4 bases, with 9 bases between. The CDR3 covers 13 residues. CDR3 amino acids: CASSRLGNQPQHF. The CDR3 bases are TGTGCCAGCAGTCGCTTGGGGAATCAGCCCCAGCATTTT.

This clone was observed a few times. V usage is TRBV19 and J usage is TRBJ1-4; TRBD1 might be the D (6 bases). Per the germline V gene, CDR1 is LNHDA and CDR2 is SQIVND (reference sequence). V lost 10 bases and J lost 0, with 21 bases in between. This CDR3 is 17 amino acids long. In DNA, the CDR3 is TGTGCCATCACAGGGAGGGCCGAACATGCAACTAATGAAAAACTGTTTTTT. Protein product: CAITGRAEHATNEKLFF.

The chain carries TRBV11-2 and TRBJ2-1, with 9 nucleotides matching TRBD1. The trim removed 5 bases at V and 9 bases at J, leaving 11 bases unmatched. CDR3 length: 15 amino acids. Germline lookup yields CDR1 SGHAT and CDR2 FQNNGV. The CDR3 region has the DNA TGTGCCAGCAGCCCAACGGGACAGGGTGGGGGTGAGCAGTTCTTC. Its translation is CASSPTGQGGGEQFF.

The CDR3 region is CASSTLGEQYF. DNA of the CDR3: TGTGCCAGCAGTACCCTGGGGGAGCAGTACTTC. This rearrangement joins TRBV27 to TRBJ2-7; D is undetermined. Trimming took off 5 bases at V and 7 bases at J, with 9 bases between the two ends. The CDR3 spans 11 residues. Per germline, CDR1 MNHEY and CDR2 SMNVEV (reference sequence).

Regarding this clone: It may be a read error: a sequence one base away is much more abundant. This chain links TRBV12-3 or TRBV12-4 with TRBJ2-5; D uncertain. This CDR3 spans 11 amino acids. Trimming took off 2 bases at V and 5 bases at J, with 3 bases between the two ends. Written as DNA, the CDR3 is TGTGCCAGCAGTTTACGGGAGACCCAGTACTTC. Translated, it gives CASSLRETQYF.

This clone was seen only a few times. The genes are TRBV19 and TRBJ2-7; 10 bases are a match to TRBD1. The CDR3 length is 18 residues. The V gene's germline CDR1 is LNHDA and CDR2 SQIVND (reference sequence). V shed 5 bases and J 5 bases; nucleotides not matched to a gene: 18. The CDR3 DNA reads TGTGCCAGTAGTCCAGAACGACCGGGACAGGGGTTCTCTAACGAGCAGTACTTC. It is translated as CASSPERPGQGFSNEQYF.

The genes are TRBV3-1 (or the pseudogene TRBV3-2) and TRBJ2-1, with unresolved D. The germline gives CDR1 LGHDT, CDR2 YNNKEL (reference sequence). V was pared by 2 bases and J by 6 bases, with 2 bases between. The length of the CDR3 is 11 residues. CDR3 nucleotides: TGTGCCAGCAGCCAAATCAATGAGCAGTTCTTC. Protein sequence: CASSQINEQFF.

This chain connects TRBV7-2 to TRBJ2-3, with D hard to call. The CDR3 totals 14 residues. Trimming took off 4 bases at V and 4 bases at J, with 12 bases between the two ends. Germline CDR1 SGHTA, CDR2 FQGNSA. CDR3 nucleotides: TGTGCCAGCAGCTCCCGGTACGTTGCAGATACGCAGTATTTT. Translation: CASSSRYVADTQYF.

This clone came up once. The chain links TRBV24-1 to TRBJ1-2; 11 positions match TRBD1. Trimming removed 4 bases from V and 6 bases from J; junction bases left unmatched: 6. Germline V CDR1 and CDR2: KGHDR, SFDVKD. The CDR3 runs 15 residues. CDR3 amino acids: CATSERTGGRDGYTF. The CDR3 DNA follows: TGTGCCACCAGTGAAAGGACAGGGGGCAGGGATGGCTACACCTTC.

The gene calls are TRBV7-3 and TRBJ2-2; no definite D call. The germline V and J ends were trimmed by 5 bases and 3 bases, with 10 bases remaining between them. The CDR3 consists of 14 residues. CDR1 and CDR2 from the germline V gene are SGHTA and FQGTGA. Here the CDR3 DNA reads TGTGCCAGCAGCCCCGTCCCGGACACCGGGGAGCTGTTTTTT. It codes for CASSPVPDTGELFF.

The CDR3 here is CASNRDPAGGSTDTQYF. The DNA for the CDR3 is TGCGCCAGCAACCGGGACCCGGCGGGGGGATCGACAGATACGCAGTATTTT. The rearrangement joins TRBV5-1 to TRBJ2-3; 8 positions match TRBD2. Germline V gives CDR1 SGHRS, CDR2 YFSETQ. CDR3 length: 17 amino acids. V trimming: 6 bases; J trimming: 3 bases; junction bases outside the gene matches: 15.

This clone was seen a single time. J is TRBJ2-5 and V is TRBV19, with TRBD2 matching over 8 bases. This CDR3 spans 16 amino acids. CDR1 is LNHDA and CDR2 is SQIVND in the germline V gene (reference sequence). The V and J ends lost 1 base and 4 bases, in that order; junction bases with no gene match: 8. As DNA, the CDR3 is TGTGCCAGTAGTATAGGACGGGGGGGAGTCTTAGAGACCCAGTACTTC. Residues: CASSIGRGGVLETQYF.

This clone was counted a single time. This rearrangement joins TRBV5-8 to TRBJ1-2; TRBD1 agrees at 7 bases. Germline CDR1 SGHTS, CDR2 YDEGEE. This CDR3 is built from 16 residues. V lost 4 bases and J lost 1; bases outside the gene matches: 10. The CDR3: CASSRGGGFFNYGYTF. The CDR3 DNA reads TGTGCCAGCAGCAGGGGAGGGGGCTTCTTTAACTATGGCTACACCTTC. The full variable domain, with the rest looked up from reference TRBV5-8 and TRBJ1-2, is EAGVTQSPTHLIKTRGQQATLRCSPISGHTSVYWYQQALGLGLQFLLWYDEGEERNRGNFPPRFSGRQFPNYSSELNVNALELEDSALYLCASSRGGGFFNYGYTFGSGTRLTVV.

The chain is built from TRBV11-2 and TRBJ1-2, with D possibly matching TRBD1 (6 bases). This CDR3 spans 15 amino acids. V was trimmed by 2 bases and J by 3 bases, leaving 13 bases between them. Looked up from germline, CDR1 is SGHAT and CDR2 is FQNNGV. The CDR3 DNA sequence: TGTGCCAGCAGCTTATGGCCAGGGGACTACTATGGCTACACCTTC. Its protein product is CASSLWPGDYYGYTF.

J is TRBJ1-1 and V is TRBV5-1; no firm D call. The length of the CDR3 is 16 residues. The ends were cut back, 3 bases at V and 7 bases at J, with 22 bases in the middle. Germline-derived CDR1 and CDR2 are SGHRS and YFSETQ. The DNA for the CDR3 is TGCGCCAGCAGCTCCGAAACAATAGGGCAGGAACGTGAAGCTTTCTTT. The encoded protein is CASSSETIGQEREAFF.

The CDR3, as DNA: TGCGCCAGCAGCTTGGCTAGCGGGGGGATCAATGAGCAGTTCTTC. Amino acids: CASSLASGGINEQFF. The chain links TRBV5-1 to TRBJ2-1, with 11 bases aligning to TRBD2. In germline, CDR1 is SGHRS, CDR2 YFSETQ. This CDR3 comprises 15 residues. With 0 bases clipped from V and 6 bases from J, the junction kept 2 bases outside the gene matches.

A single count supports this clone. The V gene is TRBV7-9, the J gene TRBJ2-5; 11 bases fit TRBD2. CDR3 length: 17 amino acids. Per germline, CDR1 SEHNR and CDR2 FQNEAQ (reference sequence). With 7 bases clipped from V and 5 bases from J, the junction kept 15 bases outside the gene matches. The CDR3 DNA follows: TGTGCCAGCAATTTCGGGGCTAGCGGGGGGATAGGGGAGACCCAGTACTTC. Protein product: CASNFGASGGIGETQYF.

This clone was observed a handful of times. The chain is built from TRBV5-1 and TRBJ2-3; 9 bases are shared with TRBD2. V lost 0 bases, J lost 6 bases, and 2 bases stayed unmatched. The CDR3 sequence is 14 residues long. Germline V gene data show CDR1 as SGHRS and CDR2 as YFSETQ. The chain's CDR3 is CASSLGAGGDTQYF. The DNA of the CDR3 is TGCGCCAGCAGCTTGGGGGCGGGGGGGGATACGCAGTATTTT.

The chain has TRBV19 and TRBJ2-1; 9 bases are shared with TRBD2. Germline V CDR1 and CDR2: LNHDA, SQIVND (reference sequence). The V and J ends lost 5 bases and 4 bases, in that order; junction bases with no gene match: 9. The CDR3 is made up of 16 amino acids. DNA of the CDR3: TGTGCCAGTAGTGTGGGGGGTAGCGGGGGTTACAATGAGCAGTTCTTC. It is translated as CASSVGGSGGYNEQFF.

The CDR3 loop is CASSLEPGQFYEQYF. The CDR3 region has the DNA TGTGCCAGCAGCTTAGAACCGGGACAGTTCTACGAGCAGTACTTC. V is TRBV7-2 and J is TRBJ2-7, with 7 bases identical to TRBD1. V lost 1 base and J lost 3; bases outside the gene matches: 6. The CDR3 runs to 15 residues. Germline V gene sequence: CDR1 SGHTA, CDR2 FQGNSA. The entire variable domain, with the rest obtained from reference TRBV7-2 and TRBJ2-7, is as follows: GAGVSQSPSNKVTEKGKDVELRCDPISGHTALYWYRQSLGQGLEFLIYFQGNSAPDKSGLPSDRFSAERTGGSVSTLTIQRTQQEDSAVYLCASSLEPGQFYEQYFGPGTRLTVT.

This clone came up once. The genes are TRBV11-3 and TRBJ2-5; the D call may be TRBD1 or TRBD2 (5 bases each). The CDR3 covers 14 residues. Germline CDR1 reads SGHNT; CDR2 reads YENEEA. V lost 5 bases and J lost 5, with 15 bases in between. CDR3 region: CASSAAGWEETQYF. For the CDR3, the DNA is TGTGCCAGCAGCGCGGCAGGGTGGGAGGAGACCCAGTACTTC.

Here the CDR3 reads CASTPGGGNTEAFF. CDR3 bases: TGTGCCAGCACCCCGGGAGGGGGGAACACTGAAGCTTTCTTT. The gene calls are TRBV5-4 and TRBJ1-1, with TRBD1 as a possible D gene (6 bases). Trimming shortened V by 6 bases and J by 1 base, and 13 bases separated the two germline ends. Germline assignment: CDR1 SGHNT and CDR2 YYREEE (reference sequence). The CDR3 spans 14 residues.

J is TRBJ1-2 and V is TRBV19, with a possible D match to TRBD1 (5 bases). Between the trimmed V and J ends, which lost 4 bases and 7 bases, there was a span of 16 bases. CDR1 and CDR2 from the germline V gene are LNHDA and SQIVND (reference sequence). The length of the CDR3 is 14 residues. The CDR3 loop is CASSTGRNQGGYTF. Here the CDR3 DNA reads TGTGCCAGTAGTACCGGACGGAATCAGGGTGGCTACACCTTC.

This clone occurred once. The chain employs TRBV6-6 and TRBJ1-6; D is possibly TRBD1 (5 bases). Trimming left V 6 bases short and J 7 bases short, with 13 bases between. Germline loops: CDR1 MNHNY, CDR2 SVGAGI (reference sequence). This CDR3 is 14 amino acids long. The CDR3 region is CASRERDWNSPLHF. The DNA of the CDR3 is TGTGCCAGCAGAGAGAGGGACTGGAATTCACCCCTCCACTTT.